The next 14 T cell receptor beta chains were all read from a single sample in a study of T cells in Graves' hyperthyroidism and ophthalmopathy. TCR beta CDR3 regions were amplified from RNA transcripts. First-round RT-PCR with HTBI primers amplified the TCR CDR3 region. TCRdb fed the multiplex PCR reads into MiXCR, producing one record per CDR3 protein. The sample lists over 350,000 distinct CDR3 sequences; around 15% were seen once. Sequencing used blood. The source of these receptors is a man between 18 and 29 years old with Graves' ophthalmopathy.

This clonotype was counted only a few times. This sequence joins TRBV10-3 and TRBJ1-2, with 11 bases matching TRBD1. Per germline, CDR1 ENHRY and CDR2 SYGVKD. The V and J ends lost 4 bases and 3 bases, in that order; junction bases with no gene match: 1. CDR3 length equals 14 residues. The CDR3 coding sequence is TGTGCCATCAGTGGGGACAGGGGGGACTATGGCTACACCTTC. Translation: CAISGDRGDYGYTF.

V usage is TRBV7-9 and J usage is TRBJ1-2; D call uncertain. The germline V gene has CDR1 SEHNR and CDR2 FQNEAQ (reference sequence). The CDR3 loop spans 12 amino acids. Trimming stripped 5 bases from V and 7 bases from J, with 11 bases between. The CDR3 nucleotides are TGTGCCAGCAGCCCAAATGTGGGTGGCTACACCTTC. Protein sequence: CASSPNVGGYTF.

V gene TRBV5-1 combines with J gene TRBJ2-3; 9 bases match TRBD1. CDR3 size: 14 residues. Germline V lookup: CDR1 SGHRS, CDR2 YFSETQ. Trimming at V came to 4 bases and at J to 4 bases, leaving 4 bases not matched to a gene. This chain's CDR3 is CASSQGTGPDTQYF. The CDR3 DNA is TGCGCCAGCAGCCAAGGGACAGGGCCAGATACGCAGTATTTT.

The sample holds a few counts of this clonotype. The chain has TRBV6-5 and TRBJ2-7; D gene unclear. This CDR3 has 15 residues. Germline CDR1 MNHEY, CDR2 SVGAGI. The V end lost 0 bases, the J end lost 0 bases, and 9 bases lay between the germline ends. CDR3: CASSYSTPSSYEQYF. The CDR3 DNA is TGTGCCAGCAGTTACTCGACCCCGAGCTCCTACGAGCAGTACTTC.

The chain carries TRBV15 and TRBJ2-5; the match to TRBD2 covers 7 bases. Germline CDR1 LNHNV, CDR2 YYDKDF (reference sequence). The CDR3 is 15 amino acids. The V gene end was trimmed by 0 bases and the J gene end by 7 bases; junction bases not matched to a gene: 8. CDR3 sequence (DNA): TGTGCCACCAGCAGAGATCAGGGCCCGGGGGGGACCCAGTACTTC. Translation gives CATSRDQGPGGTQYF.

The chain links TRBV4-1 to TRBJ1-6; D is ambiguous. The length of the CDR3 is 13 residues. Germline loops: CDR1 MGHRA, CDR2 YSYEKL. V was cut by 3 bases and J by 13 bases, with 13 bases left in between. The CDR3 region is CASSHPGDYPLHF. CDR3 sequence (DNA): TGCGCCAGCAGCCACCCCGGTGACTACCCCCTCCACTTT.

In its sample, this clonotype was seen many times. The CDR3 here is CASSVGRTGGTKTQYF. CDR3 coding DNA: TGTGCCAGCAGCGTAGGACGGACAGGGGGCACGAAGACCCAGTACTTC. The rearrangement joins TRBV9 to TRBJ2-5; 11 bases are a match to TRBD1. CDR3 length: 16 amino acids. After removal of 0 bases from V and 6 bases from J, the junction contained 7 bases not matched to a gene. Germline V gene data show CDR1 as SGDLS and CDR2 as YYNGEE.

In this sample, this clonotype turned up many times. The CDR3 is CASSLQGLGETQYF. CDR3 nucleotides: TGTGCCAGCAGTTTGCAGGGTCTGGGGGAGACCCAGTACTTC. The chain uses TRBV12-3 or TRBV12-4 and TRBJ2-5, with D possibly TRBD1 on 5 matching bases. The CDR3 is 14 residues long. Trimming removed 3 bases from V and 5 bases from J, with 13 bases in between.

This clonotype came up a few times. The CDR3 DNA is TGTGCCACCAGCACCCCGGGACCGAGCACAGATACGCAGTATTTT. Translated, it gives CATSTPGPSTDTQYF. This chain links TRBV15 with TRBJ2-3, with D perhaps being TRBD1 or TRBD2 (5 bases each). V was pared by 4 bases and J by 0 bases, with 11 bases between. The germline CDR1 and CDR2 sequences are LNHNV and YYDKDF (reference sequence). CDR3 length: 15 amino acids.

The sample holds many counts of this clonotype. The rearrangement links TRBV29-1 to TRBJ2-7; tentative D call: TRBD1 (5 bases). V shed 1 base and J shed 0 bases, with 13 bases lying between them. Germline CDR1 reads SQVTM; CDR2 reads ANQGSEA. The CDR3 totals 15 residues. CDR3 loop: CSVEGLDTSSYEQYF. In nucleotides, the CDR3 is TGCAGCGTTGAAGGTTTGGACACCAGCTCCTACGAGCAGTACTTC.

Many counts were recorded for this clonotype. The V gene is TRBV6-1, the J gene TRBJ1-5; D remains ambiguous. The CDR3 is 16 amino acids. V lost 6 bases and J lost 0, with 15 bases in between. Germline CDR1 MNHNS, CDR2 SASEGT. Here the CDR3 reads CASRPSAQVSNQPQHF. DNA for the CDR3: TGTGCCAGCAGACCGTCTGCACAAGTTAGCAATCAGCCCCAGCATTTT.

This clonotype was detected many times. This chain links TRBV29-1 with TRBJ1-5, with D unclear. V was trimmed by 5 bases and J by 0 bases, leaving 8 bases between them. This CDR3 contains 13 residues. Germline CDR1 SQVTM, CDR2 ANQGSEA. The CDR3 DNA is TGCAGCGTTAAGATGACTAGCAATCAGCCCCAGCATTTT. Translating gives CSVKMTSNQPQHF.

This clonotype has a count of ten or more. The CDR3 sequence is CASRERAGTGRKTQYF. The DNA for the CDR3 is TGTGCCTCCCGGGAAAGAGCCGGGACAGGGCGAAAGACCCAGTACTTC. The chain is built from TRBV30 and TRBJ2-5; 9 nucleotides line up with TRBD1. Germline lookup yields CDR1 GTSNPN and CDR2 SVGIG (reference sequence). With 7 bases clipped from V and 6 bases from J, the junction kept 18 bases outside the gene matches. This CDR3 spans 16 amino acids. Full variable domain (missing parts from reference TRBV30 and TRBJ2-5): SQTIHQWPATLVQPVGSPLSLECTVEGTSNPNLYWYRQAAGRGLQLLFYSVGIGQISSEVPQNLSASRPQDRQFILSSKKLLLSDSGFYLCASRERAGTGRKTQYFGPGTRLLVL.

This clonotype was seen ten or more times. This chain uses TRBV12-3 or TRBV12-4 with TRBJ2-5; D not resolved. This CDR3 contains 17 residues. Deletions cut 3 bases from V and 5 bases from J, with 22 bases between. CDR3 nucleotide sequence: TGTGCCAGCAGTTTTCCCCGAACCCCGGCCCCCGAGGAGACCCAGTACTTC. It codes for CASSFPRTPAPEETQYF.